This TCR beta chain was found in a study of blood T cell repertoires in COVID-19. Data came from immunoSEQ multiplex PCR; TCRdb stores just in-frame clones and leaves some out. Among around 80,000 clones listed, approximately 86% were seen once. Germline CDR1 SGHRS, CDR2 YFSETQ. V was shortened by 4 bases and J by 2 bases, with 12 bases between the two germline ends. CDR3 length equals 14 residues. The TCR sequence derives from an elderly woman with acute or convalescent COVID-19. V gene TRBV5-1 combines with J gene TRBJ2-5; D remains unclear. The sequenced sample was peripheral blood. The CDR3 spells CASSPGQPQETQYF. The CDR3 DNA sequence: TGCGCCAGCAGCCCTGGGCAACCTCAAGAGACCCAGTACTTC.